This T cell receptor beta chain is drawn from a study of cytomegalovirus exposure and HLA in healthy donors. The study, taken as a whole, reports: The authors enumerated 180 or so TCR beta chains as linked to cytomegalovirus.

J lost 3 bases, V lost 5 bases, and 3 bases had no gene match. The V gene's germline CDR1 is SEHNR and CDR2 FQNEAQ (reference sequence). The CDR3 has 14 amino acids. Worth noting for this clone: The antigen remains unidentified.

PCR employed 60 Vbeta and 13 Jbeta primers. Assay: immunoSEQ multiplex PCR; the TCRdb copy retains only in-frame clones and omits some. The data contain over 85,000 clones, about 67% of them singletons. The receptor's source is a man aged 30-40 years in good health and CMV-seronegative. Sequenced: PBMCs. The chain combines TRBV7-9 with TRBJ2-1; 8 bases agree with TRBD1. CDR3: CASSRDRYYNEQFF. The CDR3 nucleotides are TGTGCCAGCAGCCGGGACAGGTACTACAATGAGCAGTTCTTC.